This passage covers 25 T cell receptor beta chains from one sample sequenced in a study of blood T cells in healthy people across ages. Then a second PCR, running about 6 to 12 cycles, was carried out with a sample-barcoded 5' primer and a J-beta primer mix. MiXCR, run by TCRdb on the 5' RACE reads, gives a single entry per CDR3 protein. Of about 1.5 million distinct CDR3 sequences in the sample, approximately 39% were seen once. What was sequenced was blood. Receptors were obtained from a woman aged 18-30 years in good health.

This clonotype came up a few times. V usage is TRBV4-1 and J usage is TRBJ2-3; no definite D call. The germline V gene has CDR1 MGHRA and CDR2 YSYEKL. The CDR3 has 15 amino acids. Trimming shortened V by 2 bases and J by 2 bases, and 11 bases separated the two germline ends. The CDR3 sequence is CASSQPTRFTDTQYF. CDR3 nucleotide sequence: TGCGCCAGCAGCCAACCCACACGATTCACAGATACGCAGTATTTT.

This sequence joins TRBV9 and TRBJ2-4; D is uncertain. The V end lost 2 bases, the J end lost 13 bases, and 13 bases lay between the germline ends. Germline loops: CDR1 SGDLS, CDR2 YYNGEE. The CDR3 extends over 12 amino acids. The CDR3 nucleotides read TGTGCCAGCAGCGTCATATCCAGTGAGCAGTACTTC. It is translated as CASSVISSEQYF.

The V gene is TRBV6-1, the J gene TRBJ2-7; tentative D call: TRBD1 (5 bases). The CDR3 loop spans 15 amino acids. Looked up from germline, CDR1 is MNHNS and CDR2 is SASEGT. Between the trimmed V and J ends, which lost 2 bases and 2 bases, there was a span of 13 bases. In nucleotides, the CDR3 is TGTGCCAGCAGTGAACTAAAGGGGATCGCCTACGAGCAGTACTTC. Its protein product is CASSELKGIAYEQYF.

J is TRBJ2-2 and V is TRBV7-2; no clear D. Germline CDR1 is SGHTA and CDR2 is FQGNSA. The V end lost 8 bases, the J end lost 0 bases, and 16 bases lay between the germline ends. The CDR3 extends over 16 amino acids. The chain's CDR3 is CASRPQDQSNTGELFF. CDR3 nucleotides: TGTGCCAGCCGCCCCCAGGACCAGTCGAACACCGGGGAGCTGTTTTTT. The complete variable domain, with remaining parts taken from reference TRBV7-2 and TRBJ2-2, reads GAGVSQSPSNKVTEKGKDVELRCDPISGHTALYWYRQSLGQGLEFLIYFQGNSAPDKSGLPSDRFSAERTGGSVSTLTIQRTQQEDSAVYLCASRPQDQSNTGELFFGEGSRLTVL.

At least ten counts were recorded for this clonotype. The chain joins TRBV10-3 to TRBJ2-1; 8 bases are shared with TRBD2. The CDR3 consists of 15 residues. Germline V gives CDR1 ENHRY, CDR2 SYGVKD. J gave up 3 bases and V 3 bases, and 4 bases lay outside the gene matches. The CDR3 region is CAISERGGDYNEQFF. CDR3 sequence (DNA): TGTGCCATCAGTGAACGGGGGGGGGACTACAATGAGCAGTTCTTC.

There are a few counts of this clonotype. This chain joins TRBV20-1 and TRBJ2-7; a weak D match, TRBD2 (7 bases). The V and J ends lost 2 bases and 1 base respectively, with 18 bases between them. Germline lookup yields CDR1 DFQATT and CDR2 SNEGSKA (reference sequence). CDR3 length: 16 amino acids. The CDR3 spells CSARIPGGGRSYEQYF. CDR3 coding DNA: TGCAGTGCTAGAATCCCGGGGGGCGGTAGGTCCTACGAGCAGTACTTC.

The chain links TRBV20-1 to TRBJ1-6; D may be TRBD1 (6 bases). The V gene's germline CDR1 is DFQATT and CDR2 SNEGSKA (reference sequence). The CDR3 consists of 12 residues. Trimming pared 2 bases from V and 10 bases from J, leaving 9 bases between. The chain's CDR3 is CSARTGLSPLHF. DNA for the CDR3: TGCAGTGCTAGAACAGGGCTCTCACCCCTCCACTTT.

This clonotype was counted between two and nine times. The rearrangement uses TRBV7-2 and TRBJ2-5; no clear D. Trimming left V 1 base short and J 2 bases short, with 8 bases between. Per the germline V gene, CDR1 is SGHTA and CDR2 is FQGNSA. CDR3 size: 14 residues. CDR3 nucleotide sequence: TGTGCCAGCAGCTTAGAGCCAGTTCAAGAGACCCAGTACTTC. It is translated as CASSLEPVQETQYF.

This clonotype was detected only a few times. The chain links TRBV7-9 to TRBJ2-7, with 9 bases that match TRBD1. The CDR3 spans 14 residues. Germline CDR1 reads SEHNR; CDR2 reads FQNEAQ (reference sequence). J gave up 7 bases and V 4 bases, and 8 bases lay outside the gene matches. The CDR3 region has the DNA TGTGCCAGCAGCTCACGGGACAGGGTTTCGGAGCAGTACTTC. Amino acids: CASSSRDRVSEQYF.

The CDR3 nucleotides are TGTGCCAGCAGTGAAATGCAGCGCGGGTCGTACAATGAGCAGTTCTTC. Protein: CASSEMQRGSYNEQFF. This chain uses TRBV25-1 with TRBJ2-1, with D tentatively TRBD2 (5 bases). V gave up 2 bases and J gave up 4 bases, with 15 bases separating them. From germline, CDR1 is MGHDK and CDR2 SYGVNS. The CDR3 is made up of 16 amino acids.

As to this clonotype: This may arise from a read error, as a much more abundant clone is one base away. The rearrangement links TRBV12-3 or TRBV12-4 to TRBJ2-1, with a weak D call TRBD2 (5 bases). Trimming took 3 bases from V and 10 from J, leaving 16 bases between them. The CDR3 has 14 residues. In DNA, the CDR3 is TGTGCCAGCAGTTTGAGGACGGGAACCTACGAGCAGTTCTTC. This translates into CASSLRTGTYEQFF.

The chain joins TRBV7-9 to TRBJ1-2; D is possibly TRBD1 (5 bases). Germline CDR1 and CDR2: SEHNR and FQNEAQ (reference sequence). The CDR3 consists of 13 residues. Between the trimmed V and J ends, which lost 4 bases and 9 bases, there was a span of 15 bases. The CDR3 spells CASSSRTIWSYTF. DNA for the CDR3: TGTGCCAGCAGCTCGAGGACAATTTGGAGCTACACCTTC.

The rearrangement joins TRBV5-1 to TRBJ1-6; TRBD1 matches at 7 bases. The CDR3 totals 14 residues. J was trimmed by 11 bases and V by 2 bases; bases with no gene match: 7. The germline CDR1 and CDR2 sequences are SGHRS and YFSETQ. This CDR3 is CASSLDSTGPPLHF. The CDR3 coding sequence is TGCGCCAGCAGCTTAGATTCGACAGGGCCACCCCTCCACTTT.

The V gene is TRBV11-1, the J gene TRBJ2-7; TRBD2 agrees at 10 bases. Trimming removed 1 base from V and 3 bases from J; junction bases left unmatched: 9. The CDR3 consists of 17 residues. CDR1 SGHAT and CDR2 FQDESV come from the germline V gene (reference sequence). For the CDR3, the DNA is TGTGCCAGCAGCTTAGGGGTCTCCGGGACTAGCGACTACGAGCAGTACTTC. Protein sequence: CASSLGVSGTSDYEQYF.

This clonotype was recorded a few times. The chain has TRBV5-5 and TRBJ2-1, with TRBD2 matching 8 bases. Germline V gene sequence: CDR1 SGHKS, CDR2 YYEKEE (reference sequence). J lost 7 bases, V lost 6 bases, and 6 bases had no gene match. CDR3 length: 13 amino acids. The CDR3 DNA reads as TGTGCCAGCACTTCGGGAGGGCTGAATGAGCAGTTCTTC. The encoded protein is CASTSGGLNEQFF.

The J gene is TRBJ2-7, the V gene TRBV7-2; D is possibly TRBD1 (5 bases). Germline-derived CDR1 and CDR2 are SGHTA and FQGNSA. The germline V and J ends were trimmed by 5 bases and 2 bases, with 10 bases remaining between them. This CDR3 has 13 amino acids. CDR3 bases: TGTGCCAGCAGCAATCAGGGAACCTACGAGCAGTACTTC. Protein product: CASSNQGTYEQYF.

This clonotype was detected only a few times. The V gene is TRBV5-1, the J gene TRBJ1-1; D gene uncertain. The germline V gene encodes CDR1 SGHRS and CDR2 YFSETQ. Trimming stripped 1 base from V and 4 bases from J, with 11 bases between. The CDR3 length is 14 residues. The CDR3 DNA follows: TGCGCCAGCAGCTTGAGGTTCGCGGCCACTGAAGCTTTCTTT. This codes for CASSLRFAATEAFF.

V is TRBV4-1 and J is TRBJ1-5; 7 bases are shared with TRBD1. This CDR3 is 14 amino acids long. V gave up 0 bases and J gave up 6 bases; unmatched junction bases: 2. Germline-derived CDR1 and CDR2 are MGHRA and YSYEKL. The CDR3 is CASSQDRDSQPQHF. The CDR3 bases are TGCGCCAGCAGCCAAGACAGGGACAGTCAGCCCCAGCATTTT.

Turning to this clonotype: A much larger clone sits a single nucleotide away, making a read error possible. The chain recombines TRBV3-1 with TRBJ2-7; unclear D gene. This CDR3 has 12 residues. Germline CDR1 reads LGHDT; CDR2 reads YNNKEL (reference sequence). V lost 0 bases to trimming and J lost 7 bases, with 7 bases between them. DNA for the CDR3: TGTGCCAGCAGCCAAGAATACAATGAGCAGTACTTC. It yields the protein CASSQEYNEQYF.

This clonotype was counted many times. The chain joins TRBV6-5 to TRBJ2-7, with D possibly matching TRBD1 (6 bases). CDR1 and CDR2 (germline): MNHEY, SVGAGI. This CDR3 has 13 residues. Trimming shortened V by 6 bases and J by 6 bases, and 15 bases separated the two germline ends. The CDR3 spells CASRLFTGSEQYF. For the CDR3, the DNA is TGTGCCAGCAGACTCTTTACAGGGAGCGAGCAGTACTTC.

This sequence joins TRBV4-2 and TRBJ2-7; D gene uncertain. This CDR3 has 16 residues. V was pared by 1 base and J by 7 bases, with 20 bases between. Germline loops: CDR1 LGHNA, CDR2 YNFKEQ. In nucleotides, the CDR3 is TGTGCCAGCAGCCAAGGCGCAACCGCCATTGAGAATGAGCAGTACTTC. Translation: CASSQGATAIENEQYF.

The rearrangement joins TRBV6-2 or TRBV6-3 to TRBJ1-2, with D hard to call. CDR3 length: 17 residues. Trimming removed 6 bases from V and 3 bases from J, with 23 bases in between. Looked up from germline, CDR1 is MNHEY and CDR2 is SVGEGT. This CDR3 reads CASRPLRILTWDYGYTF. CDR3 DNA: TGTGCCAGCAGGCCTTTGAGGATATTAACATGGGACTATGGCTACACCTTC.

The chain joins TRBV20-1 to TRBJ2-6; TRBD2 is a possible D gene (6 bases). Germline loops: CDR1 DFQATT, CDR2 SNEGSKA (reference sequence). Trimming removed 3 bases from V and 2 bases from J, with 11 bases in between. The CDR3 loop spans 15 amino acids. The CDR3 nucleotides read TGCAGTGCTAGGTGGTCGGGGGCTGGGGCCAACGTCCTGACTTTC. Translating it yields CSARWSGAGANVLTF.

This clonotype has just a few counts. J is TRBJ2-5 and V is TRBV4-1, with D maybe TRBD2 (6 bases). The CDR3 consists of 13 residues. The ends were cut back, 4 bases at V and 11 bases at J, with 17 bases in the middle. From germline, CDR1 is MGHRA and CDR2 YSYEKL. This CDR3 reads CASSPGLERGQYF. As DNA, the CDR3 is TGCGCCAGCAGCCCGGGACTGGAACGAGGGCAGTACTTC.

Of note for this clonotype: A much more abundant neighbour one base away suggests this may be a read error. Here the CDR3 reads CASSRDSYKDIQYF. CDR3 bases: TGTGCCAGCAGTCGGGACAGCTACAAAGACATTCAGTACTTC. The V gene is TRBV6-2 or TRBV6-3, the J gene TRBJ2-5, with TRBD1 matching 7 bases. The better agreement between TRBJ2-4 and the DNA end casts doubt on the J call. The CDR3 sequence is 14 residues long. From germline, CDR1 is MNHEY and CDR2 SVGEGT.